This T cell receptor (beta chain) was obtained from a study of T cells in Graves' hyperthyroidism and ophthalmopathy. Study conclusions and caveats: Using 13 V-J features, a model discriminated ophthalmopathy from stable hyperthyroidism.

A word on this clonotype: Its antigen remains unknown. This may be a read error: a much more frequent sequence differs by one nucleotide.

The germline V gene encodes CDR1 ENHRY and CDR2 SYGVKD. The CDR3 contains 13 residues. The investigators amplified TCR beta CDR3 regions from RNA transcripts. First-round RT-PCR with HTBI primers amplified the TCR CDR3 region. MiXCR, applied by TCRdb to the multiplex PCR reads, yields one record per CDR3 protein. The sample contains 310,000 or so distinct CDR3 sequences, 15% to 20% of which appear only once. This clonotype was obtained from a woman in her fifties or sixties with Graves' ophthalmopathy. Sequences were obtained from blood. The rearrangement links TRBV10-3 to TRBJ1-4; D is ambiguous. In DNA, the CDR3 is TGTGCCACCAGTGAGGGCGTTAATGAAAAACTGTTTTTT. Translation gives CATSEGVNEKLFF.